The T cell receptor (beta chain) under discussion was sequenced for a study of blood T cell repertoires in COVID-19. Some clones are missing from TCRdb's copy, which holds only in-frame ones; the method was immunoSEQ multiplex PCR. Of 250,000 to 300,000 clones detected, 70% to 90% appear once; the ten largest clones hold 0.65% to 0.95%. The sample consisted of peripheral blood. This sequence originates from a woman in her twenties or thirties with acute or convalescent COVID-19.

The CDR3 coding sequence is TGTGCCAGCAGCATCAAAACCGGGACAGGGTCCTACGAGCAGTACTTC. It translates to CASSIKTGTGSYEQYF. The chain has TRBV21-1 and TRBJ2-7; TRBD1 is the table's D call, not checked against the DNA. TRBV21-1 counts as a pseudogene. This CDR3 is 16 amino acids long.